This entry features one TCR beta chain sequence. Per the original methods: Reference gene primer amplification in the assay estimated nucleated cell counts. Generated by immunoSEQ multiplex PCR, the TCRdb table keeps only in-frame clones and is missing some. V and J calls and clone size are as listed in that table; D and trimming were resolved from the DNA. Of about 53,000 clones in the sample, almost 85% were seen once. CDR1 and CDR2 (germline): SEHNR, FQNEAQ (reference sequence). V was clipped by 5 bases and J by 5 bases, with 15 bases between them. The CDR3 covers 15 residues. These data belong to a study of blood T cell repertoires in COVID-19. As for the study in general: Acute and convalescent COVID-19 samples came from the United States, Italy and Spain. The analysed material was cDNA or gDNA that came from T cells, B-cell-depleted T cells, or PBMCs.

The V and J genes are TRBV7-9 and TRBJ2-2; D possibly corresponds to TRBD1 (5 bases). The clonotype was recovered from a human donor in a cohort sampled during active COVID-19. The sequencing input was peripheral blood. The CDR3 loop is CASSPHSPGTGELFF. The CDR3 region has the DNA TGTGCCAGCAGCCCCCACTCCCCAGGGACCGGGGAGCTGTTTTTT. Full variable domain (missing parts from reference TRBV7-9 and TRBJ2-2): DTGVSQNPRHKITKRGQNVTFRCDPISEHNRLYWYRQTLGQGPEFLTYFQNEAQLEKSRLLSDRFSAERPKGSFSTLEIQRTEQGDSAMYLCASSPHSPGTGELFFGEGSRLTVL.